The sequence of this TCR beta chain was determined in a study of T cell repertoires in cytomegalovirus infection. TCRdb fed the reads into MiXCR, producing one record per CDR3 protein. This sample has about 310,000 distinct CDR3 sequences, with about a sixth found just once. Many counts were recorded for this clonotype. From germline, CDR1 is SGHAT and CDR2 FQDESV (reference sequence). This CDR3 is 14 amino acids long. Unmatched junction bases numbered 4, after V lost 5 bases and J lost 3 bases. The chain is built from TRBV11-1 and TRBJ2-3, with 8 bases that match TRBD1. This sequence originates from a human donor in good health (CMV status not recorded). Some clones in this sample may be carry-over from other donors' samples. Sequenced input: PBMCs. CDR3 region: CASSAGQGTDTQYF. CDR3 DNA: TGTGCCAGCAGCGCAGGACAGGGAACAGATACGCAGTATTTT.